One sample yielded the 18 T cell receptor beta chains listed below, sequenced in a study of blood T cell repertoires in COVID-19. The table came from immunoSEQ multiplex PCR; TCRdb's copy has only in-frame clones and leaves some out. The profile shows 250,000 or so clones, about nine tenths of them singletons. Sequenced input: peripheral blood. These receptors all stem from a woman between 35 and 50 years old who had recovered from COVID-19.

This clone appeared a single time. The rearrangement uses TRBV4-1 and TRBJ2-3; TRBD1 matches 7 bases. With V trimmed by 2 bases and J by 4 bases, 0 bases remained unmatched. The CDR3 is 13 amino acids. Per germline, CDR1 MGHRA and CDR2 YSYEKL. CDR3 sequence (DNA): TGCGCCAGCAGCCAACAGGGGGCAGATACGCAGTATTTT. This sequence encodes CASSQQGADTQYF.

The chain's CDR3 is CSVGQGADYGYTF. The CDR3 DNA reads TGCAGCGTTGGCCAGGGGGCTGATTATGGCTACACCTTC. The rearrangement joins TRBV29-1 to TRBJ1-2; 8 nucleotides agree with TRBD1. The CDR3 has 13 amino acids. Germline trimming cut 4 bases from V and 5 bases from J; bases unmatched to any gene: 6. CDR1 SQVTM and CDR2 ANQGSEA come from the germline V gene. Complete variable domain (other parts from reference TRBV29-1 and TRBJ1-2): SAVISQKPSRDICQRGTSLTIQCQVDSQVTMMFWYRQQPGQSLTLIATANQGSEATYESGFVIDKFPISRPNLTFSTLTVSNMSPEDSSIYLCSVGQGADYGYTFGSGTRLTVV.

The rearrangement links TRBV27 to TRBJ2-7; 10 nucleotides align to TRBD2. The V gene's germline CDR1 is MNHEY and CDR2 SMNVEV (reference sequence). Trimming took 2 bases from V and 5 from J; bases not matched to a gene: 9. The CDR3 length is 16 residues. The CDR3 coding sequence is TGTGCCAGCAGTTTAGATTCTAGCGGGAGTCTGCACGAGCAGTACTTC. Its translation: CASSLDSSGSLHEQYF.

The chain links TRBV11-2 to TRBJ2-1, with 12 bases identical to TRBD2. The CDR3 spans 15 residues. Trimming cost V 5 bases and J 8 bases; bases outside gene matches: 7. CDR1 SGHAT and CDR2 FQNNGV come from the germline V gene. This chain's CDR3 is CASSTGTSGLDEQFF. The CDR3 coding sequence is TGTGCCAGCAGCACAGGGACTAGCGGGTTAGATGAGCAGTTCTTC.

The chain carries TRBV2 and TRBJ2-1; 11 bases match TRBD1. V gave up 9 bases and J gave up 4 bases; unmatched junction bases: 8. Germline values: CDR1 SNHLY, CDR2 FYNNEI. CDR3 length: 15 residues. The CDR3 region has the DNA TGTGCCAGTATTAAGGGACAGGGGGGTTACAATGAGCAGTTCTTC. As protein: CASIKGQGGYNEQFF.

This rearrangement joins TRBV5-4 to TRBJ1-1; 7 bases are shared with TRBD1. The CDR3 consists of 13 residues. V lost 4 bases, J lost 10 bases, and 10 bases stayed unmatched. Germline lookup yields CDR1 SGHNT and CDR2 YYREEE (reference sequence). The CDR3 here is CASSGGTAIGAFF. DNA for the CDR3: TGTGCCAGCAGCGGTGGGACAGCCATTGGAGCTTTCTTT.

V usage is TRBV25-1 and J usage is TRBJ1-4, with D perhaps TRBD1 (6 bases). Germline values: CDR1 MGHDK, CDR2 SYGVNS. This CDR3 is 14 amino acids long. Trimming shortened V by 2 bases and J by 6 bases, and 10 bases separated the two germline ends. The DNA of the CDR3 is TGTGCCAGCAGTGAACGGGGGGCGTATGAAAAACTGTTTTTT. The encoded protein is CASSERGAYEKLFF. Using reference TRBV25-1 and TRBJ1-4 for the parts outside the CDR3, the full variable domain is EADIYQTPRYLVIGTGKKITLECSQTMGHDKMYWYQQDPGMELHLIHYSYGVNSTEKGDLSSESTVSRIRTEHFPLTLESARPSHTSQYLCASSERGAYEKLFFGSGTQLSVL.

The chain recombines TRBV3-1 (or the pseudogene TRBV3-2) with TRBJ2-5, with TRBD2 matching 14 bases. The CDR3 length is 17 residues. Germline-derived CDR1 and CDR2 are LGHDT and YNNKEL (reference sequence). The V and J ends lost 1 base and 3 bases, in that order; junction bases with no gene match: 4. CDR3 loop: CASSQARGLAGEETQYF. The CDR3 coding sequence is TGTGCCAGCAGCCAAGCGCGGGGACTAGCGGGAGAAGAGACCCAGTACTTC.

CDR3 residues: CASSPQAGGAQYF. The CDR3 DNA reads as TGTGCCAGCAGCCCGCAAGCGGGAGGGGCGCAGTATTTT. V gene TRBV7-3 combines with J gene TRBJ2-3; TRBD2 matches 10 bases. Trimming took 5 bases from V and 10 from J; bases not matched to a gene: 6. Germline V gene lookup returns CDR1 SGHTA and CDR2 FQGTGA. The CDR3 has 13 amino acids.

V gene TRBV12-3 or TRBV12-4 combines with J gene TRBJ2-2; D gene ambiguous. The CDR3 extends over 12 amino acids. The ends were cut back, 6 bases at V and 6 bases at J, with 8 bases in the middle. The CDR3 loop reads CASSTYAGELFF. CDR3 nucleotide sequence: TGTGCCAGCAGCACTTATGCCGGGGAGCTGTTTTTT.

V gene TRBV5-1 combines with J gene TRBJ2-1; 14 nucleotides agree with TRBD2. The CDR3 runs 17 residues. Germline assignment: CDR1 SGHRS and CDR2 YFSETQ. Trimming took 3 bases from V and 8 from J; bases not matched to a gene: 10. CDR3 in amino acids: CASSYPGLAGDVDEQFF. The CDR3, as DNA: TGCGCCAGCAGCTACCCGGGACTAGCGGGAGACGTGGATGAGCAGTTCTTC.

The chain is built from TRBV9 and TRBJ2-2, with TRBD2 matching over 8 bases. Germline CDR1 and CDR2: SGDLS and YYNGEE. The V segment lost 0 bases and the J segment 3 bases; nucleotides outside the gene matches: 1. The CDR3 spans 15 residues. The CDR3 spells CASSVDGRDTGELFF. CDR3 DNA sequence: TGTGCCAGCAGCGTAGACGGGAGGGACACCGGGGAGCTGTTTTTT.

The chain recombines TRBV6-5 with TRBJ1-2, with 7 bases fitting TRBD1. This CDR3 region has 13 residues. Per the germline V gene, CDR1 is MNHEY and CDR2 is SVGAGI. The V and J ends lost 5 bases and 7 bases, in that order; junction bases with no gene match: 7. The CDR3 protein is CASSRQGSSGYTF. The DNA of the CDR3 is TGTGCCAGCAGTCGACAGGGTTCATCTGGCTACACCTTC.

The gene calls are TRBV3-1 (or the pseudogene TRBV3-2) and TRBJ1-6; no firm D call. This CDR3 has 13 residues. V lost 6 bases and J 11 bases, leaving 14 bases between the germline ends. The germline V gene encodes CDR1 LGHDT and CDR2 YNNKEL (reference sequence). CDR3 DNA: TGTGCCAGCAGTCCCTGGCCCATGGCACCCCTCCACTTT. This codes for CASSPWPMAPLHF.

This clone has a handful of counts. The chain couples TRBV5-4 to TRBJ2-1; no firm D call. The CDR3 covers 13 residues. The V and J ends lost 0 bases and 8 bases respectively, with 9 bases between them. The germline V gene encodes CDR1 SGHNT and CDR2 YYREEE (reference sequence). The CDR3 region has the DNA TGTGCCAGCAGCTTGGCCGGGTACCATGAGCAGTTCTTC. Translated, it gives CASSLAGYHEQFF.

The rearrangement uses TRBV7-8 and TRBJ1-1; D gene unclear. The ends were cut back, 3 bases at V and 2 bases at J, with 13 bases in the middle. Germline CDR1 and CDR2: SGHVS and FQNEAQ. The CDR3 extends over 15 amino acids. The CDR3 is CASSLSSTDNTEAFF. The DNA of the CDR3 is TGTGCCAGCAGCTTGTCGAGCACAGACAACACTGAAGCTTTCTTT. The full variable domain, rest sourced from reference TRBV7-8 and TRBJ1-1, is GAGVSQSPRYKVAKRGQDVALRCDPISGHVSLFWYQQALGQGPEFLTYFQNEAQLDKSGLPSDRFFAERPEGSVSTLKIQRTQQEDSAVYLCASSLSSTDNTEAFFGQGTRLTVV.

The chain employs TRBV9 and TRBJ2-3, with 9 bases matching TRBD2. This CDR3 region has 18 residues. The V segment lost 0 bases and the J segment 1 base; nucleotides outside the gene matches: 9. Per germline, CDR1 SGDLS and CDR2 YYNGEE. CDR3: CASSVVSGRTPGTDTQYF. In DNA form, the CDR3 reads TGTGCCAGCAGCGTAGTGAGCGGGAGGACCCCCGGCACAGATACGCAGTATTTT.

This chain connects TRBV29-1 to TRBJ1-3; D is unclear. Germline loops: CDR1 SQVTM, CDR2 ANQGSEA. The CDR3 totals 13 residues. V lost 5 bases to trimming and J lost 0 bases, with 8 bases between them. The CDR3 is CSVMSFSGNTIYF. In DNA form, the CDR3 reads TGCAGCGTTATGTCTTTCTCTGGAAACACCATATATTTT.